The entry below describes one T cell receptor beta chain. The sample comes from a study of cytomegalovirus exposure and HLA in healthy donors. PCR amplification relied on 60 Vbeta primers (plus 13 Jbeta primers). Here immunoSEQ multiplex PCR was the method, and the copy in TCRdb shows in-frame clones only, minus some. The top ten hold around 0.38% of the sample, which has nearly 200,000 clones, 75% to 85% seen once. The sequence came from a male donor in good health and CMV-seropositive. Sequencing was performed on PBMCs.

The DNA of the CDR3 is TGTGCCAGCAGCAGGGGGACCCACGAGCAGTACTTC. Its protein is CASSRGTHEQYF. V and J are TRBV6-6 and TRBJ2-7, with 7 bases aligning to TRBD1. The CDR3 is 12 residues long. CDR1 is MNHNY and CDR2 is SVGAGI in the germline V gene (reference sequence). After removal of 6 bases from V and 5 bases from J, the junction contained 4 bases not matched to a gene.